This TCR beta chain was captured by sequencing in a study of OX40 agonist ivuxolimab in advanced cancers. Study in general: Recorded diagnoses for dose-escalation patients were hepatocellular carcinoma, melanoma, renal cell or head and neck cancer. Anti-PD-1, anti-PD-L1 or anti-CTLA-4 therapy given earlier was allowed, and 40% had some. Partial responses were observed in three patients, of whom one had hepatocellular carcinoma and two had cutaneous melanoma.

The length of the CDR3 is 14 residues. The ends were cut back, 6 bases at V and 2 bases at J, with 11 bases in the middle. CDR1 is SGHAT, CDR2 FQNNGV, per germline. Sampled blood was obtained at baseline, cycle 4 day 1, and cycle 7 day 1. Clones were sequenced by immunoSEQ multiplex PCR, and TCRdb holds only the in-frame ones, with some missing. Of more than 40,000 clones listed, roughly 90% are singletons. This clonotype originated in an adult with an advanced solid tumor such as melanoma, head and neck, liver or kidney cancer. The material sequenced was CD4+ or CD8+ T cells sorted from blood, taken in a trial of the OX40 agonist ivuxolimab. V and J are TRBV11-2 and TRBJ2-1; D might be TRBD2 (6 bases). The CDR3 DNA is TGTGCCAGCAGGATCGGAGGGGCCTACAATGAGCAGTTCTTC. It yields the protein CASRIGGAYNEQFF.